Listed below are T cell receptor beta chains from one sample, sequenced in a study of OX40 agonist ivuxolimab in advanced cancers. Generated by immunoSEQ multiplex PCR, the TCRdb table keeps only in-frame clones and is missing some. The sample lists approximately 49,000 clones; over 80% were seen once. This material consisted of CD4+ or CD8+ T cells sorted from blood, taken in a trial of the OX40 agonist ivuxolimab. The receptors derive from an adult with an advanced solid tumor such as melanoma, head and neck, liver or kidney cancer. The CDR3 runs from the conserved cysteine through the conserved F or W. Fields, in order: clone size, J gene, V gene, D gene, CDR3 protein, CDR3 DNA. D genes are given only for firm matches. Expanded clones get a size class; other rows say once, few or many, or leave the size out.

clone_size: once; j_call: TRBJ1-3; v_call: TRBV7-2; d_call: TRBD1; cdr3_aa: CASSSYTGGSGNTIYF; cdr3_nt: TGTGCCAGCAGCTCATATACAGGGGGCTCTGGAAACACCATATATTTT
clone_size: medium-sized; j_call: TRBJ1-6; v_call: TRBV5-1; d_call: TRBD1; cdr3_aa: CASSLALGRGNSPLHF; cdr3_nt: TGCGCCAGCAGCTTGGCATTGGGCAGGGGGAATTCACCCCTCCACTTT
clone_size: .; j_call: TRBJ2-3; v_call: TRBV7-9; d_call: .; cdr3_aa: CASSSVVDTQYF; cdr3_nt: TGTGCCAGCAGCTCCGTAGTAGATACGCAGTATTTT
clone_size: .; j_call: TRBJ1-1; v_call: TRBV19; d_call: .; cdr3_aa: CASSPRNTEAFF; cdr3_nt: TGTGCCAGTAGTCCACGTAACACTGAAGCTTTCTTT
clone_size: .; j_call: TRBJ2-5; v_call: TRBV11-3; d_call: .; cdr3_aa: CASSQGRSQETQYF; cdr3_nt: TGTGCCAGCAGCCAGGGACGCAGTCAAGAGACCCAGTACTTC
clone_size: once; j_call: TRBJ2-7; v_call: TRBV30; d_call: TRBD2; cdr3_aa: CAWKLAGLTYEQYF; cdr3_nt: TGTGCCTGGAAGCTAGCGGGGTTAACCTACGAGCAGTACTTC
clone_size: .; j_call: TRBJ1-5; v_call: TRBV19; d_call: .; cdr3_aa: CASTEGINQPQHF; cdr3_nt: TGTGCCAGTACCGAAGGAATCAATCAGCCCCAGCATTTT
clone_size: .; j_call: TRBJ2-3; v_call: TRBV7-2; d_call: TRBD1; cdr3_aa: CASSLATGETDTQYF; cdr3_nt: TGTGCCAGCAGCTTAGCTACAGGGGAAACAGATACGCAGTATTTT
clone_size: .; j_call: TRBJ1-2; v_call: TRBV4-2; d_call: .; cdr3_aa: CASSHSPGSHYGYTF; cdr3_nt: TGTGCCAGCAGCCATTCCCCTGGCAGCCACTATGGCTACACCTTC
clone_size: .; j_call: TRBJ2-2; v_call: TRBV19; d_call: TRBD2; cdr3_aa: CASSIAGGAPGELFF; cdr3_nt: TGTGCCAGTAGTATAGCCGGGGGGGCCCCCGGGGAGCTGTTTTTT
clone_size: .; j_call: TRBJ1-6; v_call: TRBV6-5; d_call: .; cdr3_aa: CASSPLDAYNSPLHF; cdr3_nt: TGTGCCAGCAGTCCTTTGGACGCCTATAATTCACCCCTCCACTTT
clone_size: few; j_call: TRBJ1-5; v_call: TRBV18; d_call: TRBD1; cdr3_aa: CASSSGQGNQPQHF; cdr3_nt: TGTGCCAGCTCATCGGGACAGGGTAATCAGCCCCAGCATTTT
clone_size: .; j_call: TRBJ1-5; v_call: TRBV6-5; d_call: .; cdr3_aa: CASSYGPGPRQPQHF; cdr3_nt: TGTGCCAGCAGTTACGGTCCCGGTCCCCGGCAGCCCCAGCATTTT
clone_size: .; j_call: TRBJ2-5; v_call: TRBV7-7; d_call: TRBD1; cdr3_aa: CASSLGGVETQYF; cdr3_nt: TGTGCTAGCAGCTTAGGGGGCGTGGAGACCCAGTACTTC
clone_size: .; j_call: TRBJ2-6; v_call: TRBV9; d_call: .; cdr3_aa: CASNPLPSSGGTNVLTF; cdr3_nt: TGTGCCAGCAACCCCCTCCCTTCTTCCGGGGGCACCAACGTCCTGACTTTC
clone_size: .; j_call: TRBJ2-7; v_call: TRBV7-9; d_call: TRBD1; cdr3_aa: CASSPLDRGIYEQYF; cdr3_nt: TGTGCCAGCAGCCCTCTGGACAGGGGAATATACGAGCAGTACTTC
clone_size: few; j_call: TRBJ2-7; v_call: TRBV2; d_call: TRBD2; cdr3_aa: CAVRGGRDEQYF; cdr3_nt: TGTGCGGTGCGGGGGGGCCGCGACGAGCAGTACTTC
clone_size: once; j_call: TRBJ2-2; v_call: TRBV27; d_call: .; cdr3_aa: CASSLRQGLPNGELFF; cdr3_nt: TGTGCCAGCAGTTTACGGCAGGGGTTACCGAACGGGGAGCTGTTTTTT
clone_size: .; j_call: TRBJ2-5; v_call: TRBV4-3; d_call: .; cdr3_aa: CASSQDNRGGETQYF; cdr3_nt: TGCGCCAGCAGCCAAGATAACAGGGGGGGAGAGACCCAGTACTTC
clone_size: once; j_call: TRBJ2-6; v_call: TRBV7-9; d_call: .; cdr3_aa: CASSLTSGGGSGANVLTF; cdr3_nt: TGTGCCAGCAGCTTAACGTCGGGGGGCGGCTCTGGGGCCAACGTCCTGACTTTC
clone_size: .; j_call: TRBJ2-3; v_call: TRBV5-6; d_call: .; cdr3_aa: CASSLKRWTASLDTQYF; cdr3_nt: TGTGCCAGCAGCTTGAAGCGGTGGACAGCATCCTTAGATACGCAGTATTTT
clone_size: .; j_call: TRBJ1-1; v_call: TRBV2; d_call: .; cdr3_aa: CARQQGQGTEAFF; cdr3_nt: TGTGCCAGGCAACAGGGTCAGGGCACTGAAGCTTTCTTT
clone_size: .; j_call: TRBJ1-2; v_call: TRBV2; d_call: .; cdr3_aa: CASSEGEAYGYTF; cdr3_nt: TGTGCCAGCAGTGAAGGGGAGGCCTATGGCTACACCTTC
clone_size: .; j_call: TRBJ1-6; v_call: TRBV2; d_call: .; cdr3_aa: CASSSNRGSPLHF; cdr3_nt: TGTGCCAGCAGTAGTAACCGGGGTTCACCCCTCCACTTT
clone_size: .; j_call: TRBJ2-3; v_call: TRBV6-1; d_call: TRBD2; cdr3_aa: CASSEASGGAPTSTDTQYF; cdr3_nt: TGTGCCAGCAGTGAGGCTAGCGGGGGGGCTCCTACGAGCACAGATACGCAGTATTTT
clone_size: .; j_call: TRBJ2-3; v_call: TRBV5-3; d_call: .; cdr3_aa: CARSLGGLTDTQYF; cdr3_nt: TGTGCCAGAAGCTTAGGGGGTCTGACAGATACGCAGTATTTT
clone_size: .; j_call: TRBJ2-1; v_call: TRBV7-2; d_call: .; cdr3_aa: CASSGYGTAVNEQFF; cdr3_nt: TGTGCCAGCAGCGGATACGGGACCGCTGTTAATGAGCAGTTCTTC
clone_size: .; j_call: TRBJ1-2; v_call: TRBV25-1; d_call: .; cdr3_aa: CASSEVAQAASGYTF; cdr3_nt: TGTGCCAGCAGTGAAGTGGCGCAGGCAGCTAGTGGCTACACCTTC
clone_size: .; j_call: TRBJ1-4; v_call: TRBV6-1; d_call: .; cdr3_aa: CASSESWSTNEKLFF; cdr3_nt: TGTGCCAGCAGTGAATCATGGTCAACTAATGAAAAACTGTTTTTT
clone_size: .; j_call: TRBJ2-5; v_call: TRBV6-5; d_call: TRBD2; cdr3_aa: CASSSVTTSAQETQYF; cdr3_nt: TGTGCCAGCAGTTCCGTCACGACTAGCGCCCAAGAGACCCAGTACTTC
clone_size: .; j_call: TRBJ1-1; v_call: TRBV19; d_call: TRBD1; cdr3_aa: CASTTGVTEAFF; cdr3_nt: TGTGCCTCCACGACAGGGGTCACTGAAGCTTTCTTT
clone_size: few; j_call: TRBJ2-5; v_call: TRBV4-1; d_call: TRBD2; cdr3_aa: CASSQSGGLWETQYF; cdr3_nt: TGCGCCAGCAGCCAATCGGGGGGGCTTTGGGAGACCCAGTACTTC
clone_size: .; j_call: TRBJ1-2; v_call: TRBV6-6; d_call: TRBD1; cdr3_aa: CASSYYDRADGYTF; cdr3_nt: TGTGCCAGCAGTTATTACGACAGGGCCGATGGCTACACCTTC
clone_size: few; j_call: TRBJ1-1; v_call: TRBV19; d_call: .; cdr3_aa: CASSIPGVAEAFF; cdr3_nt: TGTGCCAGTAGTATCCCAGGGGTGGCTGAAGCTTTCTTT
clone_size: .; j_call: TRBJ2-1; v_call: TRBV7-9; d_call: .; cdr3_aa: CASRIKGEQFF; cdr3_nt: TGTGCCAGCAGAATTAAGGGTGAGCAGTTCTTC
clone_size: .; j_call: TRBJ2-3; v_call: TRBV7-2; d_call: TRBD2; cdr3_aa: CASSSLAGGAGLRYTQYF; cdr3_nt: TGTGCCAGCAGCTCACTAGCGGGGGGCGCGGGGTTGAGGTATACGCAGTATTTT
clone_size: .; j_call: TRBJ2-3; v_call: TRBV4-1; d_call: .; cdr3_aa: CASRDSRSSTDTQYF; cdr3_nt: TGCGCCAGCAGGGACAGCCGATCTAGCACAGATACGCAGTATTTT
clone_size: few; j_call: TRBJ2-3; v_call: TRBV18; d_call: TRBD2; cdr3_aa: CASSPRGGGASDTQYF; cdr3_nt: TGTGCCAGCTCACCACGAGGCGGGGGGGCCTCAGATACGCAGTATTTT
clone_size: .; j_call: TRBJ2-1; v_call: TRBV11-2; d_call: .; cdr3_aa: CASSLDLYSHIVNEQFF; cdr3_nt: TGTGCCAGCAGCTTAGATTTATATTCCCATATCGTAAATGAGCAGTTCTTC
clone_size: once; j_call: TRBJ2-3; v_call: TRBV30; d_call: .; cdr3_aa: CAWSELQETGTDTQYF; cdr3_nt: TGTGCCTGGAGTGAACTACAGGAAACGGGCACAGATACGCAGTATTTT
clone_size: .; j_call: TRBJ2-1; v_call: TRBV5-5; d_call: TRBD2; cdr3_aa: CASSHSGTTRFEQFF; cdr3_nt: TGTGCCAGCAGTCATTCCGGGACTACCCGTTTTGAGCAGTTCTTC
clone_size: few; j_call: TRBJ2-2; v_call: TRBV5-1; d_call: .; cdr3_aa: CASSLGNQGYGELFF; cdr3_nt: TGCGCCAGCAGCTTGGGAAACCAGGGATACGGGGAGCTGTTTTTT
clone_size: .; j_call: TRBJ2-1; v_call: TRBV11-3; d_call: TRBD2; cdr3_aa: CASSLDLGGGAYNEQFF; cdr3_nt: TGTGCCAGCAGCTTAGATCTGGGGGGAGGGGCCTACAATGAGCAGTTCTTC
clone_size: .; j_call: TRBJ2-4; v_call: TRBV21-1; d_call: .; cdr3_aa: CASSNRKLAKNIQYF; cdr3_nt: TGTGCCAGCAGCAACAGGAAACTAGCCAAAAACATTCAGTACTTC
clone_size: .; j_call: TRBJ2-2; v_call: TRBV9; d_call: .; cdr3_aa: CASSELLATGELFF; cdr3_nt: TGTGCCAGCAGCGAGCTACTAGCAACCGGGGAGCTGTTTTTT
clone_size: .; j_call: TRBJ1-2; v_call: TRBV6-5; d_call: TRBD1; cdr3_aa: CASSRTGPENGYTF; cdr3_nt: TGTGCCAGCAGTAGGACAGGTCCAGAGAATGGCTACACCTTC
clone_size: .; j_call: TRBJ2-2; v_call: TRBV19; d_call: .; cdr3_aa: CASSPRRNPGGELFF; cdr3_nt: TGTGCCAGTAGTCCCCGTCGGAATCCAGGCGGGGAGCTGTTTTTT
clone_size: .; j_call: TRBJ2-5; v_call: TRBV9; d_call: .; cdr3_aa: CASSVASVGETQYF; cdr3_nt: TGTGCCAGCAGCGTAGCTAGCGTCGGAGAGACCCAGTACTTC
clone_size: .; j_call: TRBJ1-1; v_call: TRBV28; d_call: TRBD1; cdr3_aa: CASSSGGTEAFF; cdr3_nt: TGTGCCAGCAGTTCAGGGGGCACTGAAGCTTTCTTT
clone_size: .; j_call: TRBJ2-7; v_call: TRBV11-2; d_call: .; cdr3_aa: CASSLDLDPAYEQYF; cdr3_nt: TGTGCCAGCAGCTTAGATTTGGACCCTGCCTACGAGCAGTACTTC
clone_size: .; j_call: TRBJ1-4; v_call: TRBV18; d_call: .; cdr3_aa: CASCRDANEKLFF; cdr3_nt: TGTGCCAGCTGTCGGGATGCTAATGAAAAACTGTTTTTT
clone_size: .; j_call: TRBJ2-7; v_call: TRBV10-1; d_call: .; cdr3_aa: CASSEYGPQYF; cdr3_nt: TGCGCCAGCAGTGAGTACGGTCCGCAGTACTTC
clone_size: .; j_call: TRBJ2-1; v_call: TRBV6-1; d_call: .; cdr3_aa: CASSEASRDNEQFF; cdr3_nt: TGTGCCAGCAGTGAAGCGAGTCGGGACAATGAGCAGTTCTTC